This T cell receptor beta chain was identified in a study of identical twins' blood T cells. Three pairs of healthy female monozygous twins were the donors. MiXCR, applied by TCRdb to the 5' RACE reads, yields one record per CDR3 protein. Here the sample spans hundreds of thousands of distinct CDR3 sequences, 28% being singletons. For this clonotype: Its antigen is as yet unknown.

General observations from the study: Each donor's most abundant TCRbeta clonotypes shared more CDR3 sequences with her twin than unrelated donors. Twin similarity might stem from environmental factors, not only genetics. Mainly, cloneset size products determined shared clonotypes, twins included.

The sequenced material came from PBMCs. The source is a woman between 18 and 50 years old in good health.

Written as DNA, the CDR3 is TGCGCCAGCAGCTTGGTACTAAACGAGCAGTACTTC. Encoded protein: CASSLVLNEQYF. This sequence joins TRBV5-1 and TRBJ2-7; the D is unclear. Germline CDR1 and CDR2: SGHRS and YFSETQ. V was cut by 0 bases and J by 5 bases, with 6 bases left in between. The CDR3 spans 12 residues.